This T cell receptor (beta chain) is from a study of shared clonotypes between healthy human individuals. Clones were sequenced by immunoSEQ multiplex PCR, and TCRdb holds only the in-frame ones, with some missing. The data show hundreds of thousands of clones, about 96% seen once. Trimming removed 6 bases at V and 6 bases at J, with 19 bases between. This CDR3 is built from 15 residues. Per germline, CDR1 MNHEY and CDR2 SMNVEV (reference sequence). Sequencing used naive CD4+ T cells sorted from blood. The subset denotes: CD45RA+ positively selected. The rearrangement uses TRBV27 and TRBJ2-3; D may be TRBD1 or TRBD2 (5 bases each). This TCR came from a woman aged 30 to 39 in good health. CDR3 coding DNA: TGTGCCAGCAGCTCGGGGACCTTCGGGTGGGATACGCAGTATTTT. Protein sequence: CASSSGTFGWDTQYF.